The 22 T cell receptor beta chains given below trace back to one sample, sequenced in a study of CD8+ T cells in alopecia areata. Extraction and reverse transcription of RNA yielded cDNA as the sequencing template. TCRdb's table, derived via immunoSEQ multiplex PCR, lists solely in-frame clones and lacks some. The data show 200,000 to 250,000 clones, 35% to 45% seen once. The treatment here: oral pan-JAK inhibitor, 5-10 mg twice daily. This specimen consisted of CD4+ T cells sorted from blood, obtained at roughly week 30, from a patient treated with tofacitinib. The receptors stem from a human donor with alopecia areata.

Only a few counts were recorded for this clone. V is TRBV27 and J is TRBJ2-7; no clear D gene. CDR3 length: 14 residues. With 4 bases removed from V and 2 bases from J, the gap between germline ends came to 12 bases. Germline V gene sequence: CDR1 MNHEY, CDR2 SMNVEV (reference sequence). The CDR3 sequence is CASSSIGPPYEQYF. The CDR3 DNA is TGTGCCAGCAGTTCTATCGGGCCGCCCTACGAGCAGTACTTC.

For this clone: Other DNA sequences from this sample encode an identical CDR3 as well. The chain links TRBV25-1 to TRBJ1-1, with D unresolved. CDR3 length equals 12 residues. Germline V gene sequence: CDR1 MGHDK, CDR2 SYGVNS. The germline V and J ends were trimmed by 1 base and 8 bases, with 8 bases remaining between them. The CDR3 DNA follows: TGTGCCAGCAGTGAATCAAGAGGAGAAGCTTTCTTT. Translating it yields CASSESRGEAFF.

The chain is built from TRBV7-9 and TRBJ2-4; TRBD1 aligns across 9 bases. The CDR3 spans 15 residues. The trim removed 1 base at V and 6 bases at J, leaving 4 bases unmatched. CDR1 and CDR2 (germline): SEHNR, FQNEAQ (reference sequence). The CDR3 protein is CASSLGDRARNIQYF. The CDR3 DNA reads as TGTGCCAGCAGCTTAGGGGACAGGGCTAGAAACATTCAGTACTTC.

The chain is built from TRBV29-1 and TRBJ2-1, with D possibly being TRBD1 (6 bases). Germline loops: CDR1 SQVTM, CDR2 ANQGSEA. The V gene lost 6 bases and the J gene lost 4 bases, with 19 bases spanning the gap. CDR3 size: 15 residues. In DNA, the CDR3 is TGCAGCGTGGCTGCCGGAGTCAGGGGTTACAATGAGCAGTTCTTC. This translates into CSVAAGVRGYNEQFF.

The V and J genes are TRBV7-3 and TRBJ2-7; a possible D gene is TRBD2 (7 bases). The germline V and J ends were trimmed by 8 bases and 2 bases, with 19 bases remaining between them. The CDR3 runs to 15 residues. Germline V gene lookup returns CDR1 SGHTA and CDR2 FQGTGA. CDR3 sequence (DNA): TGTGCCAGCGGTATCGGGGGGCCTCCTACCTACGAGCAGTACTTC. Amino acid sequence: CASGIGGPPTYEQYF.

The sample holds a few counts of this clone. The chain joins TRBV6-5 to TRBJ2-3; D ambiguous. The V gene's germline CDR1 is MNHEY and CDR2 SVGAGI. CDR3 length equals 15 residues. Trimming cost V 2 bases and J 0 bases, with 9 bases left between them. CDR3 sequence reads: CASSYKPTSTDTQYF. The CDR3 bases are TGTGCCAGCAGTTACAAGCCTACGAGCACAGATACGCAGTATTTT.

The chain recombines TRBV5-1 with TRBJ2-3; D perhaps matches TRBD2 (6 bases). Germline V gives CDR1 SGHRS, CDR2 YFSETQ. There are 13 residues in the CDR3. V was shortened by 0 bases and J by 10 bases, with 12 bases between the two germline ends. The CDR3: CASSLGSGRPQYF. For the CDR3, the DNA is TGCGCCAGCAGCTTGGGATCAGGGAGGCCGCAGTATTTT.

The chain links TRBV4-2 to TRBJ2-6, with D perhaps TRBD1 (5 bases). Looked up from germline, CDR1 is LGHNA and CDR2 is YNFKEQ. V lost 4 bases to trimming and J lost 0 bases, with 13 bases between them. The CDR3 sequence is 17 residues long. The CDR3 loop is CASSPKDTTSGANVLTF. The CDR3 DNA sequence: TGTGCCAGCAGCCCCAAGGACACTACCTCTGGGGCCAACGTCCTGACTTTC.

The sample holds a few counts of this clone. The genes are TRBV27 and TRBJ2-3; TRBD1 agrees at 10 bases. Germline assignment: CDR1 MNHEY and CDR2 SMNVEV (reference sequence). The length of the CDR3 is 14 residues. The V and J ends lost 8 bases and 3 bases, in that order; junction bases with no gene match: 5. The CDR3 region has the DNA TGTGCCAGCGGACGGGACAGGGGAACAGATACGCAGTATTTT. This sequence encodes CASGRDRGTDTQYF.

The V gene is TRBV5-1, the J gene TRBJ1-2; no definite D call. The CDR3 contains 14 residues. Trimming took 4 bases from V and 0 from J, leaving 10 bases between them. Germline assignment: CDR1 SGHRS and CDR2 YFSETQ. The CDR3 sequence is CASSVGQANYGYTF. For the CDR3, the DNA is TGCGCCAGCAGCGTGGGCCAGGCTAACTATGGCTACACCTTC.

The V gene is TRBV29-1, the J gene TRBJ1-1; D not certain. Germline V gene sequence: CDR1 SQVTM, CDR2 ANQGSEA. This CDR3 is built from 11 residues. V lost 7 bases and J lost 4, with 10 bases in between. The CDR3 loop reads CSGVGRTEAFF. The CDR3 nucleotides read TGCAGCGGAGTTGGTCGCACTGAAGCTTTCTTT. Based on the CDR3 plus reference TRBV29-1 and TRBJ1-1, the full variable domain is SAVISQKPSRDICQRGTSLTIQCQVDSQVTMMFWYRQQPGQSLTLIATANQGSEATYESGFVIDKFPISRPNLTFSTLTVSNMSPEDSSIYLCSGVGRTEAFFGQGTRLTVV.

This clone was seen only a few times. This rearrangement joins TRBV27 to TRBJ2-1; 9 bases fit TRBD1. The CDR3 consists of 13 residues. Unmatched junction bases numbered 9, after V lost 10 bases and J lost 8 bases. CDR1 and CDR2 from the germline V gene are MNHEY and SMNVEV (reference sequence). CDR3 DNA sequence: TGTGCCATATCCGAGGACAGGGGCCATGAGCAGTTCTTC. Its protein product is CAISEDRGHEQFF.

In its sample, this clone was seen a few times. V is TRBV7-8 and J is TRBJ2-3; D possibly corresponds to TRBD1 (6 bases). CDR3 length equals 14 residues. Germline CDR1 reads SGHVS; CDR2 reads FQNEAQ. Trimming took off 4 bases at V and 9 bases at J, with 17 bases between the two ends. CDR3 DNA sequence: TGTGCCAGCAGCTCCTTAACCAGGGGCGACACGCAGTATTTT. As protein: CASSSLTRGDTQYF.

The chain joins TRBV11-3 to TRBJ1-1; tentatively, D is TRBD1 (5 bases). This CDR3 comprises 14 residues. V lost 3 bases and J 5 bases, leaving 13 bases between the germline ends. Looked up from germline, CDR1 is SGHNT and CDR2 is YENEEA. Here the CDR3 reads CASSFGGARTEAFF. Here the CDR3 DNA reads TGTGCCAGCAGCTTTGGGGGAGCGCGGACTGAAGCTTTCTTT.

Here the CDR3 DNA reads TGTGCCAGCAGTCCCGACAGAGCCTCCTACGAGCAGTACTTC. Protein: CASSPDRASYEQYF. V gene TRBV6-5 combines with J gene TRBJ2-7; TRBD1 is a possible D gene (5 bases). Trimming cost V 5 bases and J 0 bases, with 11 bases left between them. CDR3 length: 14 amino acids. CDR1 is MNHEY and CDR2 is SVGAGI in the germline V gene.

The chain links TRBV13 to TRBJ1-2; D perhaps matches TRBD1 (5 bases). Per germline, CDR1 PRHDT and CDR2 FYEKMQ (reference sequence). The V gene lost 1 base and the J gene lost 7 bases, with 13 bases spanning the gap. CDR3 length: 14 residues. The CDR3 DNA reads as TGTGCCAGCAGCTTAGTCAGCCCCGACAGTGGCTACACCTTC. It yields the protein CASSLVSPDSGYTF.

The CDR3, as DNA: TGTGCCAGCAGTGACAGGGGTATCTTCTACAATGAGCAGTTCTTC. Residues: CASSDRGIFYNEQFF. The V and J genes are TRBV27 and TRBJ2-1; 8 bases agree with TRBD1. CDR1 and CDR2 (germline): MNHEY, SMNVEV (reference sequence). This CDR3 spans 15 amino acids. Losses at the gene ends were 5 bases for V and 3 bases for J; bases not matched to a gene: 6.

This clone has only a few counts. V and J are TRBV5-1 and TRBJ2-1, with D possibly being TRBD1 or TRBD2 (6 bases each). Germline CDR1 is SGHRS and CDR2 is YFSETQ. Trimming took 7 bases from V and 6 from J, leaving 17 bases between them. The length of the CDR3 is 14 residues. This CDR3 is CASHPSEGGNEQFF. The CDR3 DNA follows: TGCGCCAGCCACCCCAGCGAGGGGGGCAATGAGCAGTTCTTC.

J is TRBJ2-7 and V is TRBV30; maybe TRBD1 (5 bases). CDR3 length equals 12 residues. CDR1 and CDR2 (germline): GTSNPN, SVGIG (reference sequence). V lost 5 bases and J 3 bases, leaving 11 bases between the germline ends. CDR3: CAWSPGIYEQYF. As DNA, the CDR3 is TGTGCCTGGTCCCCAGGGATCTACGAGCAGTACTTC.

V and J are TRBV2 and TRBJ2-1; a possible D gene is TRBD2 (6 bases). Germline V lookup: CDR1 SNHLY, CDR2 FYNNEI. This CDR3 comprises 12 residues. Trimming stripped 6 bases from V and 8 bases from J, with 11 bases between. In nucleotides, the CDR3 is TGTGCCAGCAGCCCGACTAGGGATGAGCAGTTCTTC. Its translation is CASSPTRDEQFF. The full variable domain, rest sourced from reference TRBV2 and TRBJ2-1, is EPEVTQTPSHQVTQMGQEVILRCVPISNHLYFYWYRQILGQKVEFLVSFYNNEISEKSEIFDDQFSVERPDGSNFTLKIRSTKLEDSAMYFCASSPTRDEQFFGPGTRLTVL.

This clone turned up a few times. The chain joins TRBV29-1 to TRBJ2-7, with TRBD1 matching over 7 bases. Germline lookup yields CDR1 SQVTM and CDR2 ANQGSEA. This CDR3 is built from 13 residues. V trimming: 1 base; J trimming: 3 bases; junction bases outside the gene matches: 3. CDR3 region: CSVEGTGLYEQYF. The CDR3 DNA reads TGCAGCGTTGAAGGGACAGGCCTCTACGAGCAGTACTTC.

V and J are TRBV15 and TRBJ1-2, with D possibly being TRBD1 (5 bases). The CDR3 extends over 15 amino acids. V was clipped by 2 bases and J by 0 bases, with 10 bases between them. CDR1 and CDR2 from the germline V gene are LNHNV and YYDKDF (reference sequence). CDR3 sequence: CATSRTSGANYGYTF. CDR3 DNA: TGTGCCACCAGCAGAACTTCGGGGGCTAACTATGGCTACACCTTC.